This TCR beta chain came from a study of shared clonotypes between healthy human individuals. Profiling relied on immunoSEQ multiplex PCR, and the TCRdb table lists in-frame clones only, not all of them. This sample has some 1,600,000 clones, with approximately 98% found just once. After removal of 3 bases from V and 6 bases from J, the junction contained 7 bases not matched to a gene. The CDR3 runs 15 residues. Germline lookup yields CDR1 KGHSH and CDR2 LQKENI. Sequenced input: naive CD4+ T cells sorted from blood. As for subset: CD45RA+ positively selected. This clonotype was obtained from a man younger than 45 in good health. J is TRBJ2-2 and V is TRBV18, with 7 bases identical to TRBD2. The CDR3 loop reads CASSPYSGSAGELFF. The CDR3 DNA is TGTGCCAGCTCACCCTATAGCGGGTCCGCCGGGGAGCTGTTTTTT. Variable domain in full (rest from reference TRBV18 and TRBJ2-2): NAGVMQNPRHLVRRRGQEARLRCSPMKGHSHVYWYRQLPEEGLKFMVYLQKENIIDESGMPKERFSAEFPKEGPSILRIQQVVRGDSAAYFCASSPYSGSAGELFFGEGSRLTVL.